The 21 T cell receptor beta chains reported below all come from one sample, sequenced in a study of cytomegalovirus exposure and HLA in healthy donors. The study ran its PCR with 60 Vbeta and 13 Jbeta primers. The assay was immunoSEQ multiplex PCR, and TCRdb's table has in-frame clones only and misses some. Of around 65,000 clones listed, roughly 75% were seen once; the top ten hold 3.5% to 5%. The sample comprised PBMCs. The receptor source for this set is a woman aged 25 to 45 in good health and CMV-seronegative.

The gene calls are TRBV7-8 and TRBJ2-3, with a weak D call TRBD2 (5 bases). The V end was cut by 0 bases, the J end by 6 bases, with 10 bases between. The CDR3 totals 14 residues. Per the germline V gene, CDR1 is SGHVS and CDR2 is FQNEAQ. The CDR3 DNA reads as TGTGCCAGCAGCTTAGCGCAACTAGTCGATACGCAGTATTTT. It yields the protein CASSLAQLVDTQYF.

The CDR3 region is CASSQPTGSNYGYTF. The CDR3 nucleotides are TGCGCCAGCAGCCAGCCCACAGGGTCGAACTATGGCTACACCTTC. The chain carries TRBV4-1 and TRBJ1-2; perhaps TRBD1 as D (6 bases). CDR1 is MGHRA, CDR2 YSYEKL, per germline. There are 15 residues in the CDR3. The V gene lost 3 bases and the J gene lost 2 bases, with 13 bases spanning the gap.

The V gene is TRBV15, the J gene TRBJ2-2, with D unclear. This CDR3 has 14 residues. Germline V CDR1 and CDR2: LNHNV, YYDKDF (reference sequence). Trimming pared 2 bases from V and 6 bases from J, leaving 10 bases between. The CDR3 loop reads CATSRQVKSGELFF. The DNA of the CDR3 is TGTGCCACCAGCAGACAGGTTAAGTCCGGGGAGCTGTTTTTT.

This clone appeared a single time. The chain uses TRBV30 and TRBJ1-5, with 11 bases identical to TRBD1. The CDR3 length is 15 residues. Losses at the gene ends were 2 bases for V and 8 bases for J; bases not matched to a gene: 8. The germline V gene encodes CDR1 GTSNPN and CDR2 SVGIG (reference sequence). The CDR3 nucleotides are TGTGCCTGGAGTACCGGGACAGGGGGTATTGAGCCCCAGCATTTT. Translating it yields CAWSTGTGGIEPQHF.

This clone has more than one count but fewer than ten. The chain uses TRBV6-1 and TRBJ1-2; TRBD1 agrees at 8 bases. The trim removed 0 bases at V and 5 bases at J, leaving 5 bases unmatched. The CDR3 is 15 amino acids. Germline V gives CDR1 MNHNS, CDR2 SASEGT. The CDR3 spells CASSEARTGRYGYTF. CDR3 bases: TGTGCCAGCAGTGAAGCTAGGACAGGGAGGTATGGCTACACCTTC.

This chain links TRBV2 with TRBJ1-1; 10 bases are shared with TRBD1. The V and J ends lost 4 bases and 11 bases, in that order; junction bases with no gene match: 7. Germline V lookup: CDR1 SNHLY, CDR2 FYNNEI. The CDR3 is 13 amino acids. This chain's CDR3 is CASSGQGAVIAFF. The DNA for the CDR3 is TGTGCCAGCAGTGGACAGGGGGCGGTTATTGCTTTCTTT.

CDR3 nucleotides: TGTGCCTGGAGTGTATCAGGGGACGAGCAGTACTTC. This sequence encodes CAWSVSGDEQYF. The chain carries TRBV30 and TRBJ2-7; D might be TRBD1 (6 bases). CDR1 and CDR2 (germline): GTSNPN, SVGIG (reference sequence). The V end lost 0 bases, the J end lost 5 bases, and 8 bases lay between the germline ends. The CDR3 has 12 amino acids.

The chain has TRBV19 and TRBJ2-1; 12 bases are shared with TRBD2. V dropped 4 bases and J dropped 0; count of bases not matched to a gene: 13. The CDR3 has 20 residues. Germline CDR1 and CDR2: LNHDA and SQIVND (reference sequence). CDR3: CASSKREGTSGPSSYNEQFF. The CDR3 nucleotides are TGTGCCAGTAGTAAAAGGGAAGGGACTAGCGGGCCAAGCTCCTACAATGAGCAGTTCTTC.

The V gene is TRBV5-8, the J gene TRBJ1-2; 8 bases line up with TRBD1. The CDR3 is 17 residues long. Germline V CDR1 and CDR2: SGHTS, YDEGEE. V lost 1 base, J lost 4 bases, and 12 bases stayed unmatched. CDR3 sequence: CASSLFRGRGPSYGYTF. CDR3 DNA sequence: TGTGCCAGCAGCTTGTTCAGGGGGCGAGGGCCCTCCTATGGCTACACCTTC.

CDR3: CAISEPLKPGKNTEAFF. The DNA for the CDR3 is TGTGCCATCAGTGAGCCTTTAAAACCGGGTAAGAACACTGAAGCTTTCTTT. This chain uses TRBV10-3 with TRBJ1-1; D remains unclear. Germline V gives CDR1 ENHRY, CDR2 SYGVKD. Trimming removed 2 bases at V and 1 base at J, with 17 bases between. This CDR3 spans 17 amino acids.

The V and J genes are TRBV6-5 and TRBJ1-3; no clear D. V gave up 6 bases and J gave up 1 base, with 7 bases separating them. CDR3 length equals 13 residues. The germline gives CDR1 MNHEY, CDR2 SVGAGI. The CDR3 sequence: CASRISSGNTIYF. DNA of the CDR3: TGTGCCAGCAGAATCTCGTCTGGAAACACCATATATTTT.

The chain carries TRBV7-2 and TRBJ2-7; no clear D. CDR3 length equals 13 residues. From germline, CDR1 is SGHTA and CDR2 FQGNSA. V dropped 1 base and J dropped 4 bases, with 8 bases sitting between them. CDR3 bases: TGTGCCAGCAGCTTAGACCCGGGTTACGAGCAGTACTTC. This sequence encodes CASSLDPGYEQYF.

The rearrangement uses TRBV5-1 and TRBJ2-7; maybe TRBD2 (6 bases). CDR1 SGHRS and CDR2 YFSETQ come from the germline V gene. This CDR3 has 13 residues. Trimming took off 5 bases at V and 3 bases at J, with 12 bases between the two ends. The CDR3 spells CASRRRGSYEQYF. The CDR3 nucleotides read TGCGCCAGCAGACGGCGGGGCAGCTACGAGCAGTACTTC.

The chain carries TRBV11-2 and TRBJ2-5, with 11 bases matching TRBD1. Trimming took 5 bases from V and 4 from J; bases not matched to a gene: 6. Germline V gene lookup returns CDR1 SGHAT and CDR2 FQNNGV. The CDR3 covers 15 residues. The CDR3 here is CASSTGQGAVETQYF. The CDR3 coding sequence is TGTGCCAGCAGCACCGGACAGGGGGCAGTAGAGACCCAGTACTTC.

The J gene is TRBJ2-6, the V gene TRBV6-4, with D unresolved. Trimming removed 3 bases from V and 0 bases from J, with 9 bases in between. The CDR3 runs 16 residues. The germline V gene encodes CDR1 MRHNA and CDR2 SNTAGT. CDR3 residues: CASSEGSLSGANVLTF. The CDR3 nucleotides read TGTGCCAGCAGTGAGGGCAGCCTCTCTGGGGCCAACGTCCTGACTTTC.

The DNA for the CDR3 is TGTGCCAGCAGCTTAGTTGGCAGGCCGGTCAACTATGGCTACACCTTC. Its protein is CASSLVGRPVNYGYTF. The chain employs TRBV7-8 and TRBJ1-2; D is ambiguous. Germline V CDR1 and CDR2: SGHVS, FQNEAQ. V was pared by 1 base and J by 2 bases, with 14 bases between. The CDR3 spans 16 residues.

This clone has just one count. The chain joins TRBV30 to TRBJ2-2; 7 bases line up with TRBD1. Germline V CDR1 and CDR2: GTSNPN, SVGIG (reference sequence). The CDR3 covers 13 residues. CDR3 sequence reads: CARRQGVVGELFF. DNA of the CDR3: TGTGCGAGAAGACAGGGAGTAGTCGGGGAGCTGTTTTTT.

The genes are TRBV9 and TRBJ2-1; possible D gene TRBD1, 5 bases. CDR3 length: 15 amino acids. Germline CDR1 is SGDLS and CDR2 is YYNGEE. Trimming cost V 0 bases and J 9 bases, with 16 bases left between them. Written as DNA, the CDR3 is TGTGCCAGCAGCGTAGGAAAGGGGCTTGGTGGTGAGCAGTTCTTC. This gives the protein CASSVGKGLGGEQFF.

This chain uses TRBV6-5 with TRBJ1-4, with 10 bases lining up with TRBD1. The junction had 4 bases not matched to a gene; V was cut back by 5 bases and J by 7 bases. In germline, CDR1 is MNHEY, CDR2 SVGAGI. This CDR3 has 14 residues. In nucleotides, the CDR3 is TGTGCCAGCAGTCGCCGGGACAGGGGTGAAAAACTGTTTTTT. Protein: CASSRRDRGEKLFF.

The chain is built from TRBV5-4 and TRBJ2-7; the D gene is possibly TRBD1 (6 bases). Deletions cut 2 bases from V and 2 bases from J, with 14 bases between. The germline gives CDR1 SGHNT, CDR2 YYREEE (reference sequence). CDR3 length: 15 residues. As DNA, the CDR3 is TGTGCCAGCAGCTTACCCGACAGGTCGACCTACGAGCAGTACTTC. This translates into CASSLPDRSTYEQYF.

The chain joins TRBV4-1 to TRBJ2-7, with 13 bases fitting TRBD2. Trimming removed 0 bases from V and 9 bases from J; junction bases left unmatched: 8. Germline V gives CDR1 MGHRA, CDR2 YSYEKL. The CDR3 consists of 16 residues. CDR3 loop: CASSQDPGLAGVGQYF. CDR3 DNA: TGCGCCAGCAGCCAAGACCCCGGACTAGCGGGGGTAGGGCAGTACTTC.